The present T cell receptor beta chain was sequenced within a study of control samples from healthy donors and cancer patients. Trimming left V 0 bases short and J 3 bases short, with 7 bases between. This CDR3 contains 13 residues. Germline V gene data show CDR1 as SGHDT and CDR2 as YYEEEE. Generated by immunoSEQ multiplex PCR, the TCRdb table keeps only in-frame clones and is missing some. The sample carries approximately 100,000 clones, more than 75% recorded once. The TCR sequence derives from a man in his 60s in good health. The sequencing input was blood. This rearrangement joins TRBV5-6 to TRBJ2-7; TRBD1 is a possible D gene (6 bases). CDR3 coding DNA: TGTGCCAGCAGCTTGGTACAGGGCTACGAGCAGTACTTC. Its protein is CASSLVQGYEQYF.